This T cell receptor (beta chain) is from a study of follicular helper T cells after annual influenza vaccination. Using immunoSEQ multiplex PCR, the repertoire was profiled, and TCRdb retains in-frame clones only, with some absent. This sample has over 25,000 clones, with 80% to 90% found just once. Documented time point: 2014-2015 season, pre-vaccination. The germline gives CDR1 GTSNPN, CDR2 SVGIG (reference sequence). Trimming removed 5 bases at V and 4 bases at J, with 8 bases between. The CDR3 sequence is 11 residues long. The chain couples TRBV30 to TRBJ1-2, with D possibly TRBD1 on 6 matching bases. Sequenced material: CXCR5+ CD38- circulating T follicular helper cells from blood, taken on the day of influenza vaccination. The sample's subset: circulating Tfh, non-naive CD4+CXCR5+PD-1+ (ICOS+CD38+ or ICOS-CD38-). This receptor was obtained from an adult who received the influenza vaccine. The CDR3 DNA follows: TGTGCCTGGGACAGGAGCTATGGCTACACCTTC. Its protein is CAWDRSYGYTF.